There are many counts of the clone carrying this TCR beta chain. This specimen belongs to a study of T-cell reconstitution after alpha-beta-depleted transplantation in children. It was with unique molecular identifiers that the TCRbeta library was prepared. One entry per CDR3 protein, called by TCRdb with MiXCR from the PCR reads. The sample has 230,000 or so distinct CDR3 sequences, approximately 12% seen once. The CDR3 length is 15 residues. Trimming took off 2 bases at V and 2 bases at J, with 13 bases between the two ends. Germline V gives CDR1 SGHRS, CDR2 YFSETQ. Here the sequenced sample was PBMCs from the stem cell graft donor, taken from the stem cell graft. This TCR was recovered from a human donor who donated a stem cell graft to a child with acute lymphoblastic leukemia. The V gene is TRBV5-1, the J gene TRBJ2-5, with D possibly being TRBD1 (7 bases). Written as DNA, the CDR3 is TGCGCCAGCAGCTTTGGCGGGACAGAGCAAGAGACCCAGTACTTC. Protein sequence: CASSFGGTEQETQYF. The full variable domain, with the rest looked up from reference TRBV5-1 and TRBJ2-5, is KAGVTQTPRYLIKTRGQQVTLSCSPISGHRSVSWYQQTPGQGLQFLFEYFSETQRNKGNFPGRFSGRQFSNSRSEMNVSTLELGDSALYLCASSFGGTEQETQYFGPGTRLLVL.